The 26 T cell receptor beta chains reported below all come from one sample, sequenced in a study of memory CD4+ T cells and cytomegalovirus serostatus. The repertoire was sequenced with immunoSEQ multiplex PCR; TCRdb's copy has only in-frame clones and lacks some. The sample records under 55,000 clones, approximately 80% being singletons. Single viable CD3+CD4+CD8-CD45RO+ cells were sorted as the memory CD4+ T cells. Sequencing was performed on memory CD4+ T cells from blood. The receptors shown here come from an adult in good health and CMV-seropositive.

This chain joins TRBV30 and TRBJ1-6; D remains unclear. Per the germline V gene, CDR1 is GTSNPN and CDR2 is SVGIG (reference sequence). The CDR3 loop spans 16 amino acids. Between the trimmed V and J ends, which lost 0 bases and 0 bases, there was a span of 9 bases. In DNA form, the CDR3 reads TGTGCCTGGAGTGTAAGGTCAGGCTCCTATAATTCACCCCTCCACTTT. Amino acid sequence: CAWSVRSGSYNSPLHF. The complete variable domain, with remaining parts taken from reference TRBV30 and TRBJ1-6, reads SQTIHQWPATLVQPVGSPLSLECTVEGTSNPNLYWYRQAAGRGLQLLFYSVGIGQISSEVPQNLSASRPQDRQFILSSKKLLLSDSGFYLCAWSVRSGSYNSPLHFGNGTRLTVT.

This rearrangement joins TRBV10-1 to TRBJ2-5; D may match TRBD1 or TRBD2 (5 bases each). Germline V gene data show CDR1 as WNHNN and CDR2 as SYGVQD (reference sequence). This CDR3 has 13 residues. With 6 bases removed from V and 2 bases from J, the gap between germline ends came to 10 bases. The CDR3 reads CASSRDVQETQYF. As DNA, the CDR3 is TGCGCCAGCAGCCGGGACGTACAAGAGACCCAGTACTTC.

The chain uses TRBV10-2 and TRBJ1-1; TRBD1 is a possible D gene (6 bases). Germline CDR1 is WSHSY and CDR2 is SAAADI. The V gene lost 4 bases and the J gene lost 2 bases, with 8 bases spanning the gap. This CDR3 contains 13 residues. The CDR3, as DNA: TGCGCCAGCAGTGGGACAGCAAACACTGAAGCTTTCTTT. This translates into CASSGTANTEAFF.

This sequence joins TRBV28 and TRBJ2-4; 16 nucleotides line up with TRBD2. The CDR3 consists of 19 residues. Losses at the gene ends were 6 bases for V and 1 base for J; bases not matched to a gene: 9. Germline CDR1 and CDR2: MDHEN and SYDVKM. The CDR3 nucleotides are TGTGCCAGCAGGTCCTCGGGACTAGCGGGAGGGCCGGCCAAAAACATTCAGTACTTC. Amino acids: CASRSSGLAGGPAKNIQYF.

The chain recombines TRBV7-9 with TRBJ1-2; a weak D match, TRBD1 (5 bases). From germline, CDR1 is SEHNR and CDR2 FQNEAQ (reference sequence). V was pared by 5 bases and J by 4 bases, with 17 bases between. This CDR3 spans 15 amino acids. CDR3 in amino acids: CASSQDSRVGYGYTF. The CDR3 region has the DNA TGTGCCAGCAGCCAAGATAGCAGGGTCGGCTATGGCTACACCTTC.

This clone was picked up a small number of times. CDR3 region: CASSPGEIGSEAFF. CDR3 DNA: TGTGCCAGCTCACCAGGGGAGATAGGGTCTGAAGCTTTCTTT. The J gene is TRBJ1-1, the V gene TRBV18; D remains unclear. Trimming took off 2 bases at V and 6 bases at J, with 13 bases between the two ends. CDR3 size: 14 residues. Germline CDR1 KGHSH, CDR2 LQKENI.

The J gene is TRBJ2-1, the V gene TRBV7-8; TRBD1 or TRBD2 may be the D gene (6 bases each). Germline lookup yields CDR1 SGHVS and CDR2 FQNEAQ. The CDR3 length is 21 residues. The ends were cut back, 3 bases at V and 9 bases at J, with 36 bases in the middle. CDR3 nucleotides: TGTGCCAGCAGCTTTCGTTCAGTTCCGGGGGCGCCTGCTGCCCGTAGAGTTGAGCAGTTCTTC. Encoded protein: CASSFRSVPGAPAARRVEQFF.

The chain employs TRBV5-6 and TRBJ2-7, with unresolved D. This CDR3 has 16 residues. V was clipped by 2 bases and J by 0 bases, with 15 bases between them. CDR1 is SGHDT and CDR2 is YYEEEE in the germline V gene. CDR3 protein: CASSFRTSKHSYEQYF. The CDR3 DNA reads as TGTGCCAGCAGCTTCCGGACCTCGAAACACTCCTACGAGCAGTACTTC.

This rearrangement joins TRBV5-5 to TRBJ1-6; TRBD1 is a possible D gene (5 bases). Between the trimmed V and J ends, which lost 3 bases and 5 bases, there was a span of 9 bases. CDR3 size: 14 residues. Germline values: CDR1 SGHKS, CDR2 YYEKEE (reference sequence). The CDR3 reads CASSSGANNSPLHF. CDR3 coding DNA: TGTGCCAGCAGCTCCGGGGCGAATAATTCACCCCTCCACTTT.

This chain joins TRBV5-4 and TRBJ1-6; 8 bases line up with TRBD1. V shed 4 bases and J 9 bases; nucleotides not matched to a gene: 9. Germline V CDR1 and CDR2: SGHNT, YYREEE (reference sequence). The length of the CDR3 is 15 residues. The CDR3 DNA is TGTGCCAGCAGCCCAGGACAGGGCGGCAGTTCACCCCTCCACTTT. This encodes CASSPGQGGSSPLHF.

This rearrangement joins TRBV18 to TRBJ2-1, with D perhaps matching TRBD1 (6 bases). V dropped 0 bases and J dropped 1 base, with 10 bases sitting between them. The germline gives CDR1 KGHSH, CDR2 LQKENI. CDR3 size: 16 residues. For the CDR3, the DNA is TGTGCCAGCTCACCACCGTTAACAGGGTCCTACAATGAGCAGTTCTTC. It specifies CASSPPLTGSYNEQFF.

The CDR3 loop reads CATSRGYEAQHF. As DNA, the CDR3 is TGTGCCACCAGCAGAGGATACGAGGCCCAGCATTTT. The rearrangement joins TRBV15 to TRBJ1-5; D is unclear. Trimming left V 1 base short and J 11 bases short, with 9 bases between. The CDR3 runs to 12 residues. The germline gives CDR1 LNHNV, CDR2 YYDKDF (reference sequence).

V is TRBV28 and J is TRBJ2-1, with D unresolved. The CDR3 is 13 amino acids. V was clipped by 5 bases and J by 3 bases, with 8 bases between them. Germline loops: CDR1 MDHEN, CDR2 SYDVKM. CDR3 in DNA: TGTGCCAGCAGTCTGAGGAGCTACAATGAGCAGTTCTTC. Protein: CASSLRSYNEQFF.

J is TRBJ1-5 and V is TRBV18; D is uncertain. CDR1 is KGHSH, CDR2 LQKENI, per germline. The CDR3 spans 13 residues. The V end lost 3 bases, the J end lost 2 bases, and 5 bases lay between the germline ends. DNA of the CDR3: TGTGCCAGCTCACCGGCAGGCAATCAGCCCCAGCATTTT. This translates into CASSPAGNQPQHF.

This chain uses TRBV18 with TRBJ1-1; the D gene is possibly TRBD1 (5 bases). The V and J ends lost 4 bases and 1 base respectively, with 10 bases between them. Per germline, CDR1 KGHSH and CDR2 LQKENI. The CDR3 is 14 amino acids. The CDR3 loop is CASSLDSQNTEAFF. As DNA, the CDR3 is TGTGCCAGCTCACTTGACAGTCAGAACACTGAAGCTTTCTTT.

V and J are TRBV6-5 and TRBJ1-1, with D tentatively TRBD1 (5 bases). V shed 6 bases and J shed 3 bases, with 14 bases lying between them. Germline V gives CDR1 MNHEY, CDR2 SVGAGI. The CDR3 extends over 14 amino acids. The chain's CDR3 is CASRWGGADTEAFF. Here the CDR3 DNA reads TGTGCCAGCAGGTGGGGGGGAGCGGACACTGAAGCTTTCTTT.

The rearrangement links TRBV28 to TRBJ2-2; TRBD2 might be the D (6 bases). The CDR3 is made up of 13 amino acids. V shed 10 bases and J shed 4 bases, with 13 bases lying between them. From germline, CDR1 is MDHEN and CDR2 SYDVKM. The CDR3 DNA reads TGTGCCACCCTCCTTAGCGGCACCGGGGAGCTGTTTTTT. This translates into CATLLSGTGELFF.

This clone appeared a single time. The chain combines TRBV15 with TRBJ2-1; D is undetermined. The CDR3 runs to 15 residues. CDR1 is LNHNV and CDR2 is YYDKDF in the germline V gene (reference sequence). With 3 bases removed from V and 0 bases from J, the gap between germline ends came to 9 bases. The CDR3: CATSRAHLSYNEQFF. DNA for the CDR3: TGTGCCACCAGCAGGGCTCACCTCTCCTACAATGAGCAGTTCTTC.

This sequence joins TRBV6-1 and TRBJ2-3; D is possibly TRBD2 (6 bases). Germline V gene sequence: CDR1 MNHNS, CDR2 SASEGT. V lost 6 bases and J 1 base, leaving 14 bases between the germline ends. The CDR3 runs 15 residues. The CDR3 DNA reads as TGTGCCAGCAGCGTACAGTCTAGCGGCACAGATACGCAGTATTTT. Translated: CASSVQSSGTDTQYF.

The chain's CDR3 is CASSERAELLAFF. Written as DNA, the CDR3 is TGTGCCAGCAGTGAACGGGCGGAATTGTTAGCTTTCTTT. The chain has TRBV6-1 and TRBJ1-1; no firm D call. Germline V lookup: CDR1 MNHNS, CDR2 SASEGT. The CDR3 length is 13 residues. Trimming pared 2 bases from V and 10 bases from J, leaving 14 bases between.

The V call is TRBV6-5, the J call TRBJ2-7; the match to TRBD1 covers 8 bases. V shed 6 bases, J shed 12 bases, and the junction held 13 bases outside the gene matches. The CDR3 has 13 amino acids. Per the germline V gene, CDR1 is MNHEY and CDR2 is SVGAGI. The CDR3 region is CASRPPGQAHPYF. Written as DNA, the CDR3 is TGTGCCAGCAGGCCTCCGGGACAGGCGCATCCGTACTTC.

The chain is built from TRBV28 and TRBJ1-5; possibly TRBD1 for D (6 bases). Trimming cost V 6 bases and J 4 bases, with 16 bases left between them. The CDR3 length is 15 residues. Germline loops: CDR1 MDHEN, CDR2 SYDVKM. The CDR3 here is CASSPIAGANQPQHF. The DNA for the CDR3 is TGTGCCAGCAGCCCGATCGCAGGGGCGAATCAGCCCCAGCATTTT.

The chain joins TRBV4-2 to TRBJ2-1, with 11 nucleotides matching TRBD2. Unmatched junction bases numbered 8, after V lost 3 bases and J lost 7 bases. CDR3 size: 16 residues. The germline gives CDR1 LGHNA, CDR2 YNFKEQ. Here the CDR3 DNA reads TGTGCCAGCAGCCACCCCATAGCGGGGGGGCCGAATGAGCAGTTCTTC. Translation gives CASSHPIAGGPNEQFF.

This sequence joins TRBV7-6 and TRBJ2-1; 8 positions match TRBD1. The CDR3 is 15 residues long. The germline V gene encodes CDR1 SGHVS and CDR2 FNYEAQ. Trimming took 5 bases from V and 3 from J; bases not matched to a gene: 6. Here the CDR3 DNA reads TGTGCCAGCAGCCTCCAGGGGGCGGGCTACAATGAGCAGTTCTTC. Its translation is CASSLQGAGYNEQFF.

In this sample, this clone turned up a few times. The chain uses TRBV6-1 and TRBJ1-2; no definite D call. Germline V gene sequence: CDR1 MNHNS, CDR2 SASEGT. With 4 bases removed from V and 2 bases from J, the gap between germline ends came to 14 bases. CDR3 size: 15 residues. DNA for the CDR3: TGTGCCAGCAGTGTACTCCCAGACACCAACTATGGCTACACCTTC. Amino acid sequence: CASSVLPDTNYGYTF.

The chain joins TRBV9 to TRBJ2-1, with D perhaps TRBD2 (5 bases). V was shortened by 0 bases and J by 9 bases, with 13 bases between the two germline ends. CDR1 is SGDLS, CDR2 YYNGEE, per germline. CDR3 size: 14 residues. In nucleotides, the CDR3 is TGTGCCAGCAGCGTAGCAAGTCGGGATGTTGAGCAGTTCTTC. Translating gives CASSVASRDVEQFF.